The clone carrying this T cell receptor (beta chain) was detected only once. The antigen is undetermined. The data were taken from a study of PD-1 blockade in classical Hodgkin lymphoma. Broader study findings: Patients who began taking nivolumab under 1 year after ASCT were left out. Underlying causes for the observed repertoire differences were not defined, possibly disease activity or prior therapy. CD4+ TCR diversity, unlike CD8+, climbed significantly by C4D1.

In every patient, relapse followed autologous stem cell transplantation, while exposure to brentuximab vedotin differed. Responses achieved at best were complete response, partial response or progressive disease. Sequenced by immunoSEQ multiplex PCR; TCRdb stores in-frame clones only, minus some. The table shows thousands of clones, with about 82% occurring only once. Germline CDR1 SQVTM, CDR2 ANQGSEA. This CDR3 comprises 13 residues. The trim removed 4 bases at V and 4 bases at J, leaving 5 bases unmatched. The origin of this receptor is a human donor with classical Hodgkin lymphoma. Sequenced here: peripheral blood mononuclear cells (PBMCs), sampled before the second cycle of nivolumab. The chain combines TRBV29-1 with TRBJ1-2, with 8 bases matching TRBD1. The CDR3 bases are TGCAGCGTTGTTGGACAGGGTGCCTATGGCTACACCTTC. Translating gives CSVVGQGAYGYTF.